This is a list of T cell receptor beta chains from one sample in a study of blood T cells in healthy people across ages. In TCRdb, the 5' RACE reads were re-called with MiXCR into one record per CDR3 protein. Of some 1.4 million distinct CDR3 sequences in the sample, roughly 45% are singletons; the top ten hold 7.9%. The source material was blood. The receptors here all came from a woman younger than 30 in good health. The CDR3 runs from the conserved cysteine through the conserved F or W. Fields, in order: D gene, V gene, J gene, clone size, CDR3 protein, CDR3 DNA. D genes are given only for firm matches. Expanded clones get a size class; other rows say once, few or many, or leave the size out.

NA	TRBV28	TRBJ2-7	NA	CASSFPLGVEQYF	TGTGCCAGCAGTTTCCCCTTGGGGGTCGAGCAGTACTTC
TRBD2	TRBV29-1	TRBJ2-1	few	CSVERAGVPNEQFF	TGCAGCGTTGAACGGGCGGGGGTACCCAATGAGCAGTTCTTC
NA	TRBV4-1	TRBJ2-7	NA	CASSQEIGRASSYEQYF	TGCGCCAGCAGCCAAGAGATAGGCAGGGCGAGCTCCTACGAGCAGTACTTC
NA	TRBV6-5	TRBJ2-3	NA	CASSYGSSPTDTQYF	TGTGCCAGCAGTTACGGGTCTAGCCCTACAGATACGCAGTATTTT
NA	TRBV6-5	TRBJ1-2	once	CASSGDWGNYGYTF	TGTGCCAGCAGTGGCGATTGGGGTAACTATGGCTACACCTTC
NA	TRBV7-8	TRBJ1-2	few	CASTKVAGMRDGYTF	TGTGCCAGCACCAAAGTGGCAGGAATGAGAGATGGCTACACCTTC
NA	TRBV20-1	TRBJ2-1	NA	CSARSKSYNEQFF	TGCAGTGCTAGATCGAAATCGTACAATGAGCAGTTCTTC
TRBD1	TRBV7-8	TRBJ2-7	NA	CASSLSAVLGGQVYEQYF	TGTGCCAGCAGCTTAAGCGCGGTATTAGGGGGACAGGTCTACGAGCAGTACTTC
NA	TRBV5-1	TRBJ1-1	NA	CASSFREFSMNTEAFF	TGCGCCAGCAGCTTCAGGGAATTCTCCATGAACACTGAAGCTTTCTTT
TRBD1	TRBV15	TRBJ2-7	NA	CATSRGQGKNEQYF	TGTGCCACCAGCAGAGGACAGGGGAAGAACGAGCAGTACTTC
NA	TRBV3-1	TRBJ2-1	NA	CASSQDTATYNEQFF	TGTGCCAGCAGCCAAGATACAGCGACTTACAATGAGCAGTTCTTC
TRBD2	TRBV20-1	TRBJ2-1	few	CSAREPSGAGEQFF	TGCAGTGCTAGAGAGCCTAGCGGCGCGGGTGAGCAGTTCTTC
TRBD1	TRBV6-1	TRBJ2-1	NA	CASRGDSSYEQFF	TGTGCCAGCAGGGGGGACAGCTCCTACGAGCAGTTCTTC
NA	TRBV3-1	TRBJ2-7	few	CASSHGAGSYEQYF	TGTGCCAGCAGCCACGGGGCCGGGTCCTACGAGCAGTACTTC
NA	TRBV21-1	TRBJ2-3	NA	CASSKSPRAGDRDTQYF	TGTGCCAGCAGCAAATCCCCTCGAGCGGGGGACCGAGATACGCAGTATTTT
TRBD2	TRBV12-3/TRBV12-4	TRBJ2-1	few	CASSPGRLAGGNEQFF	TGTGCCAGCAGTCCGGGGAGGCTAGCGGGAGGGAATGAGCAGTTCTTC
TRBD2	TRBV11-2	TRBJ2-1	few	CASSLDSSGRASFF	TGTGCCAGCAGCTTAGATAGTAGCGGGAGGGCCTCGTTCTTC
TRBD2	TRBV7-2	TRBJ2-1	once	CASSLVAGLAGSEQFF	TGTGCCAGCAGCTTAGTTGCCGGACTAGCGGGCAGTGAGCAGTTCTTC
TRBD2	TRBV20-1	TRBJ2-5	NA	CSAEIMSSGEQETQYF	TGCAGTGCCGAAATTATGAGTAGCGGGGAGCAAGAGACCCAGTACTTC
NA	TRBV21-1	TRBJ2-7	once	CASSEPGLATSYEQYF	TGTGCCAGCAGCGAACCGGGACTAGCGACTTCCTACGAGCAGTACTTC
NA	TRBV6-5	TRBJ2-7	few	CASSDKDSHEQYF	TGTGCCAGCAGTGACAAGGACAGTCACGAGCAGTACTTC
TRBD2	TRBV7-8	TRBJ2-5	NA	CASSIGLGLAGTQYF	TGTGCCAGCAGCATAGGTCTGGGACTAGCAGGGACCCAGTACTTC
NA	TRBV10-3	TRBJ2-4	few	CAISASGGHLKNIQYF	TGTGCCATCAGCGCCTCGGGGGGCCACCTCAAAAACATTCAGTACTTC
NA	TRBV10-2	TRBJ2-1	few	CASSGSQRGNEQFF	TGCGCCAGCAGTGGGTCGCAGAGAGGCAATGAGCAGTTCTTC
NA	TRBV21-1	TRBJ2-7	NA	CASIKNRDEQYF	TGTGCCAGCATCAAGAACAGGGACGAGCAGTACTTC